The clone carrying this T cell receptor beta chain has ten or more counts. The data derive from a study of T cells in Graves' hyperthyroidism and ophthalmopathy. CDR1 and CDR2 (germline): SQVTM, ANQGSEA. This CDR3 region has 17 residues. Trimming took off 0 bases at V and 4 bases at J, with 22 bases between the two ends. The CDR3 regions of TCR beta were amplified from RNA transcripts. HTBI primers were employed in a first-round RT-PCR of the TCR CDR3. TCRdb itself ran the multiplex PCR reads through MiXCR, one entry per CDR3 protein. The sample has over 700,000 distinct CDR3 sequences; about two fifths are singletons. Diagnosis of hyperthyroidism was new in patients aged 18 to 65, and its duration was under 2 months.

Sequenced: blood. V usage is TRBV29-1 and J usage is TRBJ2-7; weak D call: TRBD1 (6 bases). The sequence came from a man aged 18 to 30 with Graves' hyperthyroidism. The CDR3 reads CSVEEDRSTGTQYEQYF. In DNA, the CDR3 is TGCAGCGTTGAAGAGGACAGATCTACAGGGACCCAATACGAGCAGTACTTC.